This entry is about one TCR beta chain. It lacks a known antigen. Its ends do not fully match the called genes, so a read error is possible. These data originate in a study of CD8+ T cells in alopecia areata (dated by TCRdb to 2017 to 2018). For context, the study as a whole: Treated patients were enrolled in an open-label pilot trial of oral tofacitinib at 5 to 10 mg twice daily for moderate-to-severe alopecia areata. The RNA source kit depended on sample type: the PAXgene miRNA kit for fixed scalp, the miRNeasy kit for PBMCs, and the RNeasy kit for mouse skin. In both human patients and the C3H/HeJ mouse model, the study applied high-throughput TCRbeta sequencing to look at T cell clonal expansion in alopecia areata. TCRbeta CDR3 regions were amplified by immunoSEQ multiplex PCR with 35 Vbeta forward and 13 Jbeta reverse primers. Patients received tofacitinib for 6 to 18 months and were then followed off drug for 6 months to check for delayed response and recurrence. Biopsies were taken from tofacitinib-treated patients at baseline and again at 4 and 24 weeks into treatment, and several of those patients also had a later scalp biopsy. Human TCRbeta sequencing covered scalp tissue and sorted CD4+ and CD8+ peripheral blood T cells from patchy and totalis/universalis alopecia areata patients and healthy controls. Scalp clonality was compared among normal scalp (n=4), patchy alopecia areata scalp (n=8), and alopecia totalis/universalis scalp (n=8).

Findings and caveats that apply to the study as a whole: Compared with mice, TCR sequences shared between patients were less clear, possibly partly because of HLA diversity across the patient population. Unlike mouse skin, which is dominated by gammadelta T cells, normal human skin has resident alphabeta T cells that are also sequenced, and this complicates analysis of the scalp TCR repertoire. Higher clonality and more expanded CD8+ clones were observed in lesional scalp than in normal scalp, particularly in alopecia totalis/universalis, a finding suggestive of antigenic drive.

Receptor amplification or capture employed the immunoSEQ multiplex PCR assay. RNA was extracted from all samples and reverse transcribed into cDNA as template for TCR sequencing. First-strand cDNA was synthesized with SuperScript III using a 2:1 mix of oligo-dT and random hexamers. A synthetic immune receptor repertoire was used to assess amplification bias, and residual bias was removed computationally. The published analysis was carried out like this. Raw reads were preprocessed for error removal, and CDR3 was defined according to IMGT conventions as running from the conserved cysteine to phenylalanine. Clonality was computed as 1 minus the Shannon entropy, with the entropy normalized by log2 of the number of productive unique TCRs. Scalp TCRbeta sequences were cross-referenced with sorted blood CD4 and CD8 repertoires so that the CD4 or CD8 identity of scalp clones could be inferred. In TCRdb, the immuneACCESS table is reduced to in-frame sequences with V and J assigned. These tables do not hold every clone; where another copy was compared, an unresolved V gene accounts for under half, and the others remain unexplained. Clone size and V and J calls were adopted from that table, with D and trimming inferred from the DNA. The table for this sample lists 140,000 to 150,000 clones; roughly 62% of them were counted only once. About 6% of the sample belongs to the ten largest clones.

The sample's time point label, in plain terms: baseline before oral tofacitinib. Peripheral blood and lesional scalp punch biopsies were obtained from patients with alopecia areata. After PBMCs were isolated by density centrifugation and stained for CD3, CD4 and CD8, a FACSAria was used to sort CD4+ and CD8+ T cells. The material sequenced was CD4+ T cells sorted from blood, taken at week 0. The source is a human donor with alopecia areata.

Here the CDR3 is given as CASRQLYGCTF. The bases are TGTGCCAGCCGGCAGCTCTATGGCTGCACCTTC. The sequence links TRBV6-6 to TRBJ1-2; a confident D gene designation cannot be given. Looking up the germline V gene (reference sequence) yields CDR1 MNHNY and CDR2 SVGAGI. The CDR3 contains 11 residues, cysteine and phenylalanine counted. Only CDR3 DNA is held: 33 bases, read in frame from base 1.